This T cell receptor beta chain was documented in a study of blood T cell repertoires in COVID-19. Study as a whole: Spain, Italy and the United States supplied samples that represented acute and convalescent COVID-19. The cDNA or gDNA used as material had been derived from T cells, B-cell-depleted T cells, or PBMCs.

Germline V gene data show CDR1 as KGHDR and CDR2 as SFDVKD. J was trimmed by 6 bases and V by 1 base; bases with no gene match: 8. This CDR3 spans 17 amino acids. Authors' data handling: Amplification from reference gene primers served as the basis for estimated nucleated cell counts. Libraries were prepared by immunoSEQ multiplex PCR; TCRdb keeps only in-frame clonotypes and omits some of them. From that table come the V and J calls and clone size; the DNA was used to work out D and trimming. The data show about 200,000 clones, approximately 88% seen once. This clonotype originated in a man aged 60 to 75 who had recovered from COVID-19. The chain joins TRBV24-1 to TRBJ2-3, with 11 positions matching TRBD2. Sequencing was done on a sample of peripheral blood. In DNA, the CDR3 is TGTGCCACCAGTGATTTCCTAGCGGGGGGCCAAAGGGATACGCAGTATTTT. It specifies CATSDFLAGGQRDTQYF.